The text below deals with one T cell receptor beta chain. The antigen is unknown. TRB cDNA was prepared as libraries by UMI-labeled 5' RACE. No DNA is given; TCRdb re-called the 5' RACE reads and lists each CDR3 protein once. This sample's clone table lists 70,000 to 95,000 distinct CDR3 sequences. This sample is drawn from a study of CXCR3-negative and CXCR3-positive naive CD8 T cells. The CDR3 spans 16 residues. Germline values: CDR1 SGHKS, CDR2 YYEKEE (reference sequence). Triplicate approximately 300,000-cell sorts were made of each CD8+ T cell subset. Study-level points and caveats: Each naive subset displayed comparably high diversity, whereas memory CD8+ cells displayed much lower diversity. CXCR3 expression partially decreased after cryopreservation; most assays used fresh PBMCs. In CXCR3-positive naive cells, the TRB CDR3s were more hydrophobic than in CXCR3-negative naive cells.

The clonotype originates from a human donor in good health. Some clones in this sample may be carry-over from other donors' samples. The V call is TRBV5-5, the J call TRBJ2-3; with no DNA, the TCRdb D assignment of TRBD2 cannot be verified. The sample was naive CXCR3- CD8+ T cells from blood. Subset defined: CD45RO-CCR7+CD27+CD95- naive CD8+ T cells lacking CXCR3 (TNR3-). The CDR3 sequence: CASSLLDPADTDTQYF. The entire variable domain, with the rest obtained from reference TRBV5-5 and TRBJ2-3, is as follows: DAGVTQSPTHLIKTRGQQVTLRCSPISGHKSVSWYQQVLGQGPQFIFQYYEKEERGRGNFPDRFSARQFPNYSSELNVNALLLGDSALYLCASSLLDPADTDTQYFGPGTRLTVL.